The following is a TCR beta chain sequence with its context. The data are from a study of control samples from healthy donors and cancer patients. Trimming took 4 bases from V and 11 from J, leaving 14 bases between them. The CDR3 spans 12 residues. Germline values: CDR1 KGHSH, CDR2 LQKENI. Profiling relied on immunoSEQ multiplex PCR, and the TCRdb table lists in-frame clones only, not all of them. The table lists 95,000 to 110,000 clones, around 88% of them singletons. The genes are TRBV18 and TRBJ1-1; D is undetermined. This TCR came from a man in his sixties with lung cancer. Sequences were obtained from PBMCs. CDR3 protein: CASSLRTPEAFF. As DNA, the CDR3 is TGTGCCAGCTCACTACGGACCCCGGAGGCTTTCTTT.